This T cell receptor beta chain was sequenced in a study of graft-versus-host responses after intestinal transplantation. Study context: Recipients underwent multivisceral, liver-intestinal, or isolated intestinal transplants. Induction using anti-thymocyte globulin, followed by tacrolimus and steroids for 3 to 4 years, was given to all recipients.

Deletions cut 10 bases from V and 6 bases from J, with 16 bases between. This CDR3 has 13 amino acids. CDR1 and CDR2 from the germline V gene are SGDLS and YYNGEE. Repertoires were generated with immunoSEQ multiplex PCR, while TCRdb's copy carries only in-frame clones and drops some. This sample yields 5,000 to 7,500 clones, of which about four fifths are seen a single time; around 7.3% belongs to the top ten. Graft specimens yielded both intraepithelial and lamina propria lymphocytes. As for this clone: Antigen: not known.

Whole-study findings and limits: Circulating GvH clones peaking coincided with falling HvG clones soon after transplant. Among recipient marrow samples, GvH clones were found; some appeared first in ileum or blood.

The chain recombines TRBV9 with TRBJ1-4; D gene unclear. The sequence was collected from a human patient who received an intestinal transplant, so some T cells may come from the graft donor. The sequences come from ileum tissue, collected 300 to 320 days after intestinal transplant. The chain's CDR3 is CACLGGGDEKLFF. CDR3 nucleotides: TGTGCCTGCCTAGGCGGTGGGGATGAAAAACTGTTTTTT.